This TCR beta chain emerged from a study of blood T cell repertoires in COVID-19. Study summary: The United States, Italy and Spain provided the acute and convalescent COVID-19 samples. PBMCs, B-cell-depleted T cells, or T cells were the source of the cDNA or gDNA that made up the material.

The J segment lost 2 bases and the V segment lost 7 bases, leaving 5 bases of the junction unmatched. The CDR3 has 14 residues. Germline V gene data show CDR1 as LNHDA and CDR2 as SQIVND (reference sequence). Authors' processing steps: Estimates of nucleated cell counts were drawn from the amplification of reference gene primers. Produced via immunoSEQ multiplex PCR; TCRdb's table is partial and in-frame only. V, J and clone size are those of that table, while D and trimming were read from the DNA. The repertoire holds 35,000 to 45,000 clones, with about 85% as singletons. The chain uses TRBV19 and TRBJ2-1; 7 nucleotides line up with TRBD1. This sequence originates from a human donor in a cohort sampled during active COVID-19. Sequencing input: peripheral blood. The CDR3 region is CASTSTGAYNEQFF. In DNA form, the CDR3 reads TGTGCCAGTACCTCTACAGGGGCCTACAATGAGCAGTTCTTC.